Following are 32 T cell receptor beta chains from one sample sequenced in a study of CD8 T cells in Susac syndrome. Random hexamers were used to reverse transcribe an amount of roughly 0.5 to 1 ug RNA. TCRdb called the immunoSEQ multiplex PCR reads again in MiXCR, with one record for every CDR3 protein. The table records a few hundred thousand distinct CDR3 sequences, 65% to 90% of them present only once. The sequenced material came from CD8+ T cells from PBMCs. Source of these receptors: a human donor with multiple sclerosis.

The chain employs TRBV28 and TRBJ2-7; maybe TRBD2 (6 bases). V shed 5 bases and J shed 3 bases, with 14 bases lying between them. This CDR3 has 14 amino acids. CDR1 is MDHEN, CDR2 SYDVKM, per germline. CDR3 region: CASSPRLGYYEQYF. Written as DNA, the CDR3 is TGTGCCAGCAGTCCCCGACTAGGTTACTACGAGCAGTACTTC.

The chain combines TRBV30 with TRBJ1-5, with D perhaps matching TRBD1 (6 bases). This CDR3 is 12 amino acids long. In germline, CDR1 is GTSNPN, CDR2 SVGIG (reference sequence). The CDR3 region is CAADSNNQPQHF. The CDR3 nucleotides are TGTGCGGCGGACAGCAATAATCAGCCCCAGCATTTT.

J is TRBJ2-1 and V is TRBV7-9, with D maybe TRBD1 (5 bases). With 9 bases removed from V and 10 bases from J, the gap between germline ends came to 13 bases. Per germline, CDR1 SEHNR and CDR2 FQNEAQ (reference sequence). This CDR3 spans 11 amino acids. The CDR3 region is CASRRGFEQFF. The CDR3 DNA reads TGTGCCAGTCGAAGGGGTTTCGAGCAGTTCTTC.

The chain carries TRBV7-9 and TRBJ2-2; TRBD2 matches 11 bases. CDR1 is SEHNR and CDR2 is FQNEAQ in the germline V gene (reference sequence). After removal of 5 bases from V and 5 bases from J, the junction contained 10 bases not matched to a gene. The CDR3 sequence is 17 residues long. The CDR3 nucleotides are TGTGCCAGCAGCGCCCAGGGGTGGACTAGCGGGACCGGGGAGCTGTTTTTT. This codes for CASSAQGWTSGTGELFF.

The rearrangement uses TRBV29-1 and TRBJ2-1, with TRBD1 matching 11 bases. The CDR3 sequence is 14 residues long. CDR1 is SQVTM and CDR2 is ANQGSEA in the germline V gene. V lost 6 bases, J lost 8 bases, and 9 bases stayed unmatched. The CDR3 loop reads CSVSGTGGWDEQFF. The CDR3 DNA reads as TGCAGCGTCTCCGGGACAGGGGGATGGGATGAGCAGTTCTTC.

The chain recombines TRBV7-9 with TRBJ2-7, with a weak D call TRBD1 (6 bases). Trimming cost V 1 base and J 0 bases, with 13 bases left between them. The CDR3 extends over 16 amino acids. CDR1 and CDR2 (germline): SEHNR, FQNEAQ (reference sequence). DNA of the CDR3: TGTGCCAGCAGCTTAGGGATGACAGGTAACTCCTACGAGCAGTACTTC. It specifies CASSLGMTGNSYEQYF.

The chain couples TRBV7-9 to TRBJ2-1; possibly TRBD2 for D (6 bases). The CDR3 covers 16 residues. The germline V gene encodes CDR1 SEHNR and CDR2 FQNEAQ (reference sequence). Trimming removed 6 bases from V and 0 bases from J, with 15 bases in between. In nucleotides, the CDR3 is TGTGCCAGCAGACTTACCCGGGGGAGCTCCTACAATGAGCAGTTCTTC. Protein: CASRLTRGSSYNEQFF.

The chain is built from TRBV28 and TRBJ1-5, with 9 nucleotides matching TRBD1. The CDR3 loop spans 14 amino acids. With V trimmed by 7 bases and J by 6 bases, 7 bases remained unmatched. Germline-derived CDR1 and CDR2 are MDHEN and SYDVKM. The CDR3 DNA follows: TGTGCCAGCAACCCGGGACAGGGAGGTCAGCCCCAGCATTTT. Translated: CASNPGQGGQPQHF.

CDR3 nucleotides: TGTGCCAGCAGTTACGCGGACAGGGGCTACGAGCAGTACTTC. Translating it yields CASSYADRGYEQYF. This chain joins TRBV6-2 or TRBV6-3 and TRBJ2-7, with TRBD1 matching over 9 bases. The germline gives CDR1 MNHEY, CDR2 SVGEGT. CDR3 length: 14 amino acids. V was pared by 2 bases and J by 3 bases, with 2 bases of the junction left unmatched.

This clonotype was found a few times. The V and J genes are TRBV9 and TRBJ2-7; 9 nucleotides align to TRBD2. Germline lookup yields CDR1 SGDLS and CDR2 YYNGEE. The V and J ends lost 5 bases and 0 bases, in that order; junction bases with no gene match: 6. CDR3 length: 15 amino acids. The CDR3 region is CASSETSGFSYEQYF. The CDR3 nucleotides read TGTGCCAGCAGTGAGACTAGCGGATTCTCCTACGAGCAGTACTTC. Using reference TRBV9 and TRBJ2-7 for the parts outside the CDR3, the full variable domain is DSGVTQTPKHLITATGQRVTLRCSPRSGDLSVYWYQQSLDQGLQFLIQYYNGEERAKGNILERFSAQQFPDLHSELNLSSLELGDSALYFCASSETSGFSYEQYFGPGTRLTVT.

This chain joins TRBV20-1 and TRBJ1-2; D gene ambiguous. The CDR3 length is 12 residues. Germline lookup yields CDR1 DFQATT and CDR2 SNEGSKA (reference sequence). Trimming cost V 3 bases and J 3 bases, with 8 bases left between them. In DNA, the CDR3 is TGCAGTGCTAGTCTAGTTGACTATGGCTACACCTTC. Translating gives CSASLVDYGYTF.

This chain links TRBV6-2 or TRBV6-3 with TRBJ2-5, with TRBD2 as a possible D gene (6 bases). Looked up from germline, CDR1 is MNHEY and CDR2 is SVGEGT. V was pared by 2 bases and J by 2 bases, with 12 bases between. The CDR3 has 15 residues. Here the CDR3 reads CASSYRSTRQETQYF. The CDR3 DNA sequence: TGTGCCAGCAGTTACCGCTCGACTAGACAAGAGACCCAGTACTTC.

The chain joins TRBV7-3 to TRBJ2-5, with 8 nucleotides matching TRBD2. The germline V gene has CDR1 SGHTA and CDR2 FQGTGA. The CDR3 extends over 15 amino acids. The junction had 10 bases not matched to a gene; V was cut back by 6 bases and J by 4 bases. Written as DNA, the CDR3 is TGTGCCAGCAGTCTAGAAAGGACTAGCCTAGAGACCCAGTACTTC. It encodes CASSLERTSLETQYF.

The V and J genes are TRBV6-2 or TRBV6-3 and TRBJ2-1, with TRBD2 matching over 7 bases. Germline trimming cut 10 bases from V and 2 bases from J; bases unmatched to any gene: 8. The CDR3 contains 14 residues. Per germline, CDR1 MNHEY and CDR2 SVGEGT. In nucleotides, the CDR3 is TGTGCCACCAGCTACGGACTAGCCTACAATGAGCAGTTCTTC. Encoded protein: CATSYGLAYNEQFF.

The chain uses TRBV2 and TRBJ1-1; TRBD1 matches 8 bases. From germline, CDR1 is SNHLY and CDR2 FYNNEI. The CDR3 is made up of 15 amino acids. Trimming cost V 1 base and J 1 base; bases outside gene matches: 2. The CDR3 here is CASSEEGQANTEAFF. In DNA form, the CDR3 reads TGTGCCAGCAGTGAAGAGGGACAGGCGAACACTGAAGCTTTCTTT.

The chain recombines TRBV28 with TRBJ2-5; D possibly corresponds to TRBD1 (5 bases). V was trimmed by 3 bases and J by 4 bases, leaving 9 bases between them. The CDR3 spans 13 residues. Germline V CDR1 and CDR2: MDHEN, SYDVKM. CDR3 bases: TGTGCCAGCAGTTTTGGACAATCAGAGACCCAGTACTTC. Protein product: CASSFGQSETQYF.

The CDR3 protein is CAWSYSTGSYYGYTF. The CDR3 DNA sequence: TGTGCCTGGAGTTATTCCACAGGGTCCTACTATGGCTACACCTTC. J is TRBJ1-2 and V is TRBV30; possible D gene TRBD1, 6 bases. V shed 2 bases and J shed 3 bases, with 16 bases lying between them. The CDR3 is 15 amino acids. Germline CDR1 reads GTSNPN; CDR2 reads SVGIG (reference sequence).

This clonotype was observed a few times. The chain joins TRBV27 to TRBJ1-2; D is undetermined. Trimming left V 3 bases short and J 3 bases short, with 8 bases between. The CDR3 extends over 13 amino acids. CDR1 is MNHEY, CDR2 SMNVEV, per germline (reference sequence). CDR3 region: CASSLGGHYGYTF. The CDR3 coding sequence is TGTGCCAGCAGTTTGGGTGGCCACTATGGCTACACCTTC.

The chain carries TRBV29-1 and TRBJ2-7; possibly TRBD2 for D (5 bases). V lost 6 bases and J 0 bases, leaving 21 bases between the germline ends. CDR1 is SQVTM, CDR2 ANQGSEA, per germline. The CDR3 runs to 16 residues. This CDR3 is CSVKVGGPLSSYEQYF. Written as DNA, the CDR3 is TGCAGCGTGAAGGTGGGCGGGCCGCTGTCCTCCTACGAGCAGTACTTC.

This chain connects TRBV7-9 to TRBJ1-5; D unresolved. Germline V gives CDR1 SEHNR, CDR2 FQNEAQ (reference sequence). V was cut by 4 bases and J by 5 bases, with 6 bases left in between. The CDR3 contains 12 residues. DNA of the CDR3: TGTGCCAGCAGCTCGAGAGATCAGCCCCAGCATTTT. It specifies CASSSRDQPQHF.

V gene TRBV29-1 combines with J gene TRBJ2-3; D is uncertain. CDR1 and CDR2 (germline): SQVTM, ANQGSEA. This CDR3 is built from 14 residues. Trimming took off 2 bases at V and 4 bases at J, with 13 bases between the two ends. CDR3 sequence (DNA): TGCAGCGTTGAACCGGCGCTAGAGCCAGATACGCAGTATTTT. Translated, it gives CSVEPALEPDTQYF.

The chain is built from TRBV2 and TRBJ2-7, with 12 nucleotides matching TRBD2. V trimming: 8 bases; J trimming: 5 bases; junction bases outside the gene matches: 13. The length of the CDR3 is 16 residues. Germline V lookup: CDR1 SNHLY, CDR2 FYNNEI. The CDR3 nucleotides are TGTGCCAGCTTCGCCCTGACTTCTAGCGGGAGGGACGAGCAGTACTTC. Encoded protein: CASFALTSSGRDEQYF.

V is TRBV28 and J is TRBJ2-5, with a tentative D call TRBD2 (5 bases). The CDR3 has 19 amino acids. Germline assignment: CDR1 MDHEN and CDR2 SYDVKM. Trimming stripped 1 base from V and 5 bases from J, with 26 bases between. The CDR3 region has the DNA TGTGCCAGCAGTTTATACAGAAGAGCGGCTCAATCGGGCGGGGAGACCCAGTACTTC. Its protein product is CASSLYRRAAQSGGETQYF.

V usage is TRBV3-1 and J usage is TRBJ2-2, with 8 bases lining up with TRBD2. Looked up from germline, CDR1 is LGHDT and CDR2 is YNNKEL (reference sequence). This CDR3 has 18 residues. The ends lost 0 bases at V and 0 bases at J; junction bases unmatched: 6. CDR3 protein: CASSQDPSGLTNTGELFF. The CDR3 DNA sequence: TGTGCCAGCAGCCAAGATCCTAGCGGGTTGACGAACACCGGGGAGCTGTTTTTT.

The table lists this clonotype with a count of one. J is TRBJ1-1 and V is TRBV14; no clear D gene. V was cut by 1 base and J by 4 bases, with 10 bases left in between. The CDR3 spans 14 residues. Germline values: CDR1 SGHDN, CDR2 FVKESK. The CDR3 is CASSQVPGFTEAFF. DNA of the CDR3: TGTGCCAGCAGCCAAGTTCCGGGTTTCACTGAAGCTTTCTTT.

V and J are TRBV15 and TRBJ2-1; D uncertain. Germline V CDR1 and CDR2: LNHNV, YYDKDF (reference sequence). Deletions cut 0 bases from V and 0 bases from J, with 9 bases between. This CDR3 is 16 amino acids long. CDR3 amino acids: CATSRDGQTSYNEQFF. CDR3 sequence (DNA): TGTGCCACCAGCAGAGATGGGCAGACCTCCTACAATGAGCAGTTCTTC. The full variable domain, in which reference TRBV15 and TRBJ2-1 provide the parts outside the CDR3, is DAMVIQNPRYQVTQFGKPVTLSCSQTLNHNVMYWYQQKSSQAPKLLFHYYDKDFNNEADTPDNFQSRRPNTSFCFLDIRSPGLGDTAMYLCATSRDGQTSYNEQFFGPGTRLTVL.

The rearrangement uses TRBV13 and TRBJ2-5; 8 bases line up with TRBD2. V was pared by 6 bases and J by 4 bases, with 7 bases of the junction left unmatched. The CDR3 is 14 residues long. CDR1 is PRHDT, CDR2 FYEKMQ, per germline (reference sequence). The CDR3 nucleotides read TGTGCCAGCAGTCCCGGCGGGAGGAGAGAGACCCAGTACTTC. It codes for CASSPGGRRETQYF.

The chain links TRBV28 to TRBJ1-2, with 11 bases lining up with TRBD1. Per germline, CDR1 MDHEN and CDR2 SYDVKM. The ends lost 5 bases at V and 4 bases at J; junction bases unmatched: 15. This CDR3 contains 18 residues. CDR3 nucleotides: TGTGCCAGCAGTCTGGACAGGGGGCAGGCGAGGATGAGCTATGGCTACACCTTC. It encodes CASSLDRGQARMSYGYTF.

The V and J genes are TRBV20-1 and TRBJ1-3; no firm D call. Trimming shortened V by 1 base and J by 8 bases, and 9 bases separated the two germline ends. This CDR3 region has 12 residues. CDR1 and CDR2 (germline): DFQATT, SNEGSKA (reference sequence). The CDR3 DNA reads as TGCAGTGCTAGAGTGCTACAAGACACCATATATTTT. It codes for CSARVLQDTIYF.

The chain uses TRBV5-8 and TRBJ1-1; D call uncertain. The CDR3 has 15 residues. Germline loops: CDR1 SGHTS, CDR2 YDEGEE. The V end was cut by 1 base, the J end by 3 bases, with 13 bases between. The CDR3 sequence is CASSLRDSFDTEAFF. CDR3 sequence (DNA): TGTGCCAGCAGCTTGCGGGATAGCTTCGACACTGAAGCTTTCTTT.

The chain couples TRBV5-6 to TRBJ1-4, with 9 bases identical to TRBD1. The CDR3 length is 14 residues. V gave up 4 bases and J gave up 10 bases; unmatched junction bases: 8. CDR1 and CDR2 (germline): SGHDT, YYEEEE. The CDR3 region is CASSPGQGIGKLFF. The CDR3 DNA sequence: TGTGCCAGCAGCCCCGGACAGGGGATCGGAAAACTGTTTTTT. Looking up the rest from reference TRBV5-6 and TRBJ1-4 gives the full variable domain: DAGVTQSPTHLIKTRGQQVTLRCSPKSGHDTVSWYQQALGQGPQFIFQYYEEEERQRGNFPDRFSGHQFPNYSSELNVNALLLGDSALYLCASSPGQGIGKLFFGSGTQLSVL.

The chain combines TRBV27 with TRBJ1-5; D is undetermined. Germline V lookup: CDR1 MNHEY, CDR2 SMNVEV (reference sequence). The V end was cut by 2 bases, the J end by 6 bases, with 17 bases between. CDR3 length equals 16 residues. In DNA, the CDR3 is TGTGCCAGCAGTTTAGGTATACCTCGGCCAAGTCAGCCCCAGCATTTT. Translating it yields CASSLGIPRPSQPQHF.